The source of this T cell receptor beta chain is a study of identical twins. A single record per CDR3 protein comes from TCRdb applying MiXCR to the 5' RACE reads. The sample holds around 650,000 distinct CDR3 sequences; just over 7% are singletons and the top ten take about 1.5%. This clonotype was seen many times. The sample was also reused in another study, on yellow fever vaccine responses in identical twins.

The sequence came from a woman aged 18 to 35 in good health. The material sequenced was PBMCs.

The CDR3 DNA follows: TGTGCCAGCAGTTTACGACAAAATAGCAATCAGCCCCAGCATTTT. Translated, it gives CASSLRQNSNQPQHF. The chain couples TRBV12-3 or TRBV12-4 to TRBJ1-5; D is unresolved. V gave up 2 bases and J gave up 0 bases, with 8 bases separating them. The CDR3 consists of 15 residues.